The source of this T cell receptor (beta chain) is a study of pediatric ulcerative colitis. Points from the study as a whole: Acute severe colitis showed lower rectal diversity from clonal expansions.

Germline V gives CDR1 SQVTM, CDR2 ANQGSEA. Losses at the gene ends were 6 bases for V and 4 bases for J; bases not matched to a gene: 5. This CDR3 is built from 13 residues. The rectum was sampled with one to two pinch biopsies at colonoscopy. With regard to this clone: Its antigen is undetermined.

TCRdb's table, derived via immunoSEQ multiplex PCR, lists solely in-frame clones and lacks some. The sample consists of roughly 45,000 clones, 60% to 85% of them appearing once. The sequencing sample was made of gut tissue. This receptor was identified in a girl under 18 with moderate ulcerative colitis. This chain uses TRBV29-1 with TRBJ1-3, with 8 bases that match TRBD1. The CDR3 DNA reads TGCAGCGTCCGACAGGGGCAGGGAAACACCATATATTTT. Translation gives CSVRQGQGNTIYF.